Reported below is one T cell receptor beta chain. The antigen it binds to is not known. No quality values exist for individual bases; no much larger clone is one base distant. The CDR3 spans 13 residues, from the cysteine through the phenylalanine. Kept here is only the CDR3 DNA, which spans 39 bases and is read in frame from base 1. V and J lose 2 bases and 5 bases, and a span of 9 bases separates them. CDR1 and CDR2, looked up from the germline V gene, are LGHNA and YNFKEQ. The 40 or so donors, aged about 6 to 100 years, were systemically healthy Caucasian individuals from Russia. Each donor gave 9.5 to 10 milliliters of peripheral blood, drawn into EDTA-treated Vacutainer tubes. Ficoll-Paque density-gradient centrifugation was used to isolate PBMCs, with at least 6.5 million per sample. Trizol reagent was used to extract total RNA from PBMCs, with at least 6 micrograms per sample. The percentages of naive CD45RAhigh/CD27high T cells were determined by flow cytometry on a PBMC aliquot from every donor.

This entry belongs to a study of blood T cells in healthy people across ages (dated by TCRdb to the mid-2010s). With respect to the entire study: In model experiments, template switching captured roughly one uniquely barcoded TCR beta cDNA molecule for every two T cells. Four age groups were formed from the donors: young (average 16 years), middle-aged (approximately 41), aged (about 62) and long-lived (more than 75). To avoid experimental bias, donors of different ages were randomly spread across the sequencing lanes. Using the same blood draw, the study looked at two additional independent replicas of 1 million unique cDNA reads for two donors, one aged 18 to 29 and the other aged 80 or older. The study measured age-related changes in TCR beta repertoire diversity using deep sequencing normalized with unique cDNA molecular identifiers. What the research found in general, with its limitations: Because the CMV infection status of the donors was unknown, age-related changes in expanded clonotypes may potentially have been confounded. Compared with the aged group, more naive CD4+ T cells, fewer expanded clones and increased TCR diversity were shown by the long-lived group, suggesting age selection. Estimates of total diversity based on one million sequenced T cells were considered lower bounds and underestimates. Conclusive comparison of naive and antigen-experienced compartments was prevented by the profiling of bulk unsorted PBMCs. Observed TCR beta diversity per million T cells fell roughly linearly with age, and a significant reduction was already apparent by age about 38. A strong correlation was found between observed TCR beta diversity and the percentage of naive T cells measured by flow cytometry.

Receptor libraries were prepared by 5' RACE. Sequenced on an Illumina HiSeq 2500. A second PCR of about 6 to 11 cycles was performed with a sample-barcoded 5' primer and a J-beta primer mix. Each TCR beta cDNA molecule received a unique molecular identifier from a template-switch 5' adaptor carrying 12 random nucleotides. At least 3 million CDR3-containing paired-end reads were obtained from each sample. First-strand cDNA was synthesized from all RNA with the Mint cDNA synthesis kit, primed by a TRBC-specific oligonucleotide. After uracil-DNA glycosylase treatment, a first 18-cycle PCR used universal primers M1SS and BC2_uni_R on all cDNA. From the authors' description of their analysis: For normalization, 1 million high-quality reads, each with a distinct molecular identifier, were randomly selected from each sample. Instead of being binned into consensus sequences, reads that shared molecular identifiers were thrown out. CDR3 identification, clonotype clustering and error correction used MiTCR with a Q25 quality threshold and the strictest error-elimination algorithm. A nonparametric unseen species model with Euler transformation was used to estimate lower-bound total TCR beta diversity. TCRdb itself trimmed the public reads at Q25 with fastp, ran MiXCR and retained productive beta chains. Each record represents a unique CDR3 protein, reported with the most common genes and DNA among its rows. TCRdb's processing, not the authors', yielded these V and J calls. The sample table lists about 580,000 distinct CDR3 sequences, less than 60% of them with a count of one. Together, the top ten hold about 22% of the sample.

Recombination linked TRBV4-2 to TRBJ1-2; the D gene is not confidently resolved. Input material: blood. The TCR was taken from an elderly man in good health. CDR3 region: CASSQNSGYGYTF. The nucleotide sequence reads TGTGCCAGCAGCCAAAACAGCGGATATGGCTACACCTTC.